The source of this T cell receptor (beta chain) is a study of T cells in localized non-small cell lung cancer. Whole-study results and caveats: Detection in adjacent lung was observed for a median around 59 of the top 100 tumor clones. Heterogeneity remains possible, as sequencing covered one tumor region only. Elevated blood T cell density was associated with longer overall survival. The greatest T cell clonality was found in uninvolved adjacent lung (higher than in tumor).

The germline V gene encodes CDR1 ENHRY and CDR2 SYGVKD. This CDR3 has 12 amino acids. The V gene lost 11 bases and the J gene lost 8 bases, with 16 bases spanning the gap. As to this clone: Antigen unknown.

The method was immunoSEQ multiplex PCR; TCRdb's version includes in-frame clones alone and lacks a portion of them. This sample has some 140,000 clones; 70% to 90% occur once, and the top ten carry over 1.5%. The chain joins TRBV10-3 to TRBJ2-1, with D tentatively TRBD2 (6 bases). The receptor's source is a female donor aged 60 or older with stage I lung adenocarcinoma. This sample comprised peripheral blood, obtained before any cancer treatment. CDR3 sequence reads: CASHQAGDEQFF. The CDR3 nucleotides read TGTGCCTCCCACCAAGCGGGCGATGAGCAGTTCTTC.